This T cell receptor (beta chain) was found in a study of shared clonotypes between healthy human individuals. Study conclusions and caveats: Richness estimates generally favored naive over memory subsets.

V was trimmed by 11 bases and J by 6 bases, leaving 16 bases between them. The CDR3 sequence is 13 residues long. Germline V CDR1 and CDR2: MGHDK, SYGVNS. As concerns this clone: No antigen is known for it.

The genomic DNA of each subset was split evenly across several immunoSEQ plates. Authors' data handling: Filtering was not the same, since immunoSEQ gave junction-only sequences without quality scores. Using immunoSEQ multiplex PCR, the repertoire was profiled, and TCRdb retains in-frame clones only, with some absent. The V and J calls and clone size were taken over from that table, and D and trimming were inferred from the DNA. The sample records about 2.2 million clones, roughly 91% being singletons. Terminally differentiated effector memory CD45RA+ cells were left out of the naive CD8 fraction, which was CD45RO-negative and positively selected for CCR7. Participating donors were healthy, HIV-negative adults free of recent acute infections or vaccinations.

This clonotype was obtained from a man younger than 30 in good health. Some clones in this sample may be carry-over from other donors' samples. The sequenced sample was naive CD8+ T cells from PBMCs. The chain uses TRBV25-1 and TRBJ2-2; D is unresolved. The CDR3 DNA is TGTGCCGGAACACCTGGCGGCGCCGGGGAGCTGTTTTTT. This codes for CAGTPGGAGELFF.